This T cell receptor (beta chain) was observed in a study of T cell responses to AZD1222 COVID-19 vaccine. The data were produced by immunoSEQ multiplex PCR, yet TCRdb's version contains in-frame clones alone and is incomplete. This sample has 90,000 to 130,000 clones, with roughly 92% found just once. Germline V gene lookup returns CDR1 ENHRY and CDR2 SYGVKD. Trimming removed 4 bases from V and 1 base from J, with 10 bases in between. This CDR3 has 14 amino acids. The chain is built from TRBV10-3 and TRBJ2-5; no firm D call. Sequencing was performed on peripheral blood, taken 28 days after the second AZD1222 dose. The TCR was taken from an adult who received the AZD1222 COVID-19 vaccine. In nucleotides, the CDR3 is TGTGCCATCAGTGGGGCGGCTAGCCAAGAGACCCAGTACTTC. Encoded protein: CAISGAASQETQYF.